The next 10 T cell receptor beta chains were all read from a single sample in a study of T cells in Graves' hyperthyroidism and ophthalmopathy. Using RNA transcripts as the source, TCR beta CDR3 regions were amplified. With the HTBI primer set, the TCR CDR3 went through a first round of RT-PCR. TCRdb redid the calling of the multiplex PCR reads with MiXCR, one entry per CDR3 protein. Found here are over 90,000 distinct CDR3 sequences, about 45% of them singletons; the top ten hold 26%. Sequenced: blood. Receptor source: a man in his forties with Graves' hyperthyroidism.

A word on this clonotype: A read error may be the cause here, since a much bigger clone is one base away. This rearrangement joins TRBV2 to TRBJ2-1, with TRBD1 as a possible D gene (6 bases). This CDR3 has 15 amino acids. Germline CDR1 and CDR2: SNHLY and FYNNEI. CDR3 in amino acids: CAISSEGHPINEQFF. CDR3 sequence (DNA): TGTGCCATCAGTTCAGAGGGACACCCGATCAATGAGCAGTTCTTC.

The chain is built from TRBV10-3 and TRBJ2-1; the D is unclear. Germline CDR1 ENHRY, CDR2 SYGVKD. Trimming took 10 bases from V and 8 from J, leaving 21 bases between them. This CDR3 contains 14 residues. In DNA form, the CDR3 reads TGTGCCAGCTCACCAACGGACCTCTCCTATGAGCAGTTCTTC. Its translation is CASSPTDLSYEQFF.

Comment on this clonotype: One end of the junction does not line up with germline, which may come from a read error. The rearrangement uses TRBV5-1 and TRBJ2-1; a weak D match, TRBD2 (5 bases). The germline V gene encodes CDR1 SGHRS and CDR2 YFSETQ. The CDR3 spans 15 residues. This chain's CDR3 is CASSLGARGNNEQFF. CDR3 DNA sequence: TGCGCCAGCAGCCTGGGCGCTCGGGGAAACAATGAGCAGTTTTTC.

The V gene is TRBV15, the J gene TRBJ2-7, with a tentative D call TRBD1 (7 bases). Between the trimmed V and J ends, which lost 3 bases and 3 bases, there was a span of 18 bases. CDR1 is LNHNV, CDR2 YYDKDF, per germline (reference sequence). The CDR3 contains 16 residues. The CDR3 is CATSSVDQGGIYEQYF. The DNA for the CDR3 is TGTGCCACCAGCAGCGTAGATCAGGGGGGCATCTACGAGCAGTACTTC.

The chain couples TRBV7-2 to TRBJ2-3; 12 bases are a match to TRBD2. CDR1 is SGHTA, CDR2 FQGNSA, per germline. Trimming took 6 bases from V and 4 from J; bases not matched to a gene: 11. The CDR3 has 17 residues. The chain's CDR3 is CASRPPSGRAGADTQYF. The CDR3 DNA reads as TGTGCCAGCAGACCACCTAGCGGGAGGGCCGGGGCAGATACGCAGTATTTT.

This clonotype came up many times. The chain has TRBV6-5 and TRBJ2-7; 7 bases fit TRBD2. J lost 0 bases, V lost 8 bases, and 1 base had no gene match. The germline CDR1 and CDR2 sequences are MNHEY and SVGAGI. The CDR3 is 12 residues long. The CDR3 sequence: CASGTNSYEQYF. The DNA for the CDR3 is TGTGCCAGCGGGACTAACTCCTACGAGCAGTACTTC.

This clonotype was counted a few times. Just one base apart from a much larger clone, this may be a read error. The V gene is TRBV6-5, the J gene TRBJ2-7; D tentatively reads TRBD1 or TRBD2 (5 bases each). Germline V gives CDR1 MNHEY, CDR2 SVGAGI. The CDR3 sequence is 15 residues long. Between the trimmed V and J ends, which lost 6 bases and 5 bases, there was a span of 20 bases. CDR3 nucleotide sequence: TGTGCCAGCAGCCCCGTGGTGGGGGAAGTCGACGAGCAGTACTTC. Translated, it gives CASSPVVGEVDEQYF.

This clonotype showed up many times. The chain joins TRBV3-1 to TRBJ2-3; 8 nucleotides align to TRBD2. The trim removed 2 bases at V and 1 base at J, leaving 2 bases unmatched. Germline-derived CDR1 and CDR2 are LGHDT and YNNKEL (reference sequence). The CDR3 is 15 residues long. Here the CDR3 DNA reads TGTGCCAGCAGCCAATTAGCGGGACGCACAGATACGCAGTATTTT. Amino acid sequence: CASSQLAGRTDTQYF.

This clonotype was seen ten or more times. V usage is TRBV7-9 and J usage is TRBJ2-5; D might be TRBD2 (6 bases). The CDR3 sequence is 15 residues long. Deletions cut 5 bases from V and 1 base from J, with 14 bases between. Germline CDR1 and CDR2: SEHNR and FQNEAQ (reference sequence). CDR3 sequence: CASSPGTYTQETQYF. The CDR3 bases are TGTGCCAGCAGCCCCGGGACTTATACCCAAGAGACCCAGTACTTC.

A note on this clonotype: The missing conserved phenylalanine or tryptophan at the end of this CDR3 makes a read error likely. The DNA is omitted, as the CDR3 cannot be located on it reliably, and the CDR3 follows TCRdb's listing. V gene TRBV12-3 or TRBV12-4 combines with J gene TRBJ2-3. The CDR3 spans 8 residues, counting both ends. The CDR3: CASSFAGI.